This T cell receptor beta chain was observed in a study of yellow fever vaccine responses in identical twins. Worth noting for this clonotype: Its target is unknown.

Findings and caveats of the study: Twins' vaccine T cell response reportedly gave the appearance of partial convergence and partial personalization.

TCRdb passed the RT-PCR reads through MiXCR, listing each CDR3 protein once. The sample yields around 3,000 distinct CDR3 sequences, 90% seen once. CDR1 KGHSH and CDR2 LQKENI come from the germline V gene. The J segment lost 3 bases and the V segment lost 4 bases, leaving 10 bases of the junction unmatched. This CDR3 is 16 amino acids long. The chain carries TRBV18 and TRBJ2-7, with TRBD1 matching 9 bases. This specimen was T cells from blood (PBMCs), unsorted or a sorted subset (not recorded which), taken before or after yellow fever vaccination (not recorded which). The receptor was derived from a female donor who received the yellow fever vaccine. CDR3 amino acids: CASSRLGQGFGYEQYV. DNA of the CDR3: TGTGCCAGCTCACGTCTGGGACAGGGTTTTGGCTACGAGCAGTACGTC.